The rows below give T cell receptor beta chains drawn from one sample of a study of response to subunit inactivated influenza vaccine. MiXCR was run by TCRdb on the RT-PCR reads, yielding one entry per CDR3 protein. The sample includes hundreds of thousands of distinct CDR3 sequences, roughly 14% seen only once; the top ten take around a tenth. Sequenced here: PBMCs from blood, sampled about 12 days after vaccination. The source of these receptors is a man in his forties or fifties who received an inactivated influenza vaccine. Each CDR3 is given with its conserved first and last residue.

>TRBV5-1|TRBJ2-1
CASSLGGLADISYNEQFF
>TRBV29-1|TRBJ2-7
CSVEEKGQGSYEQYF
>TRBV28|TRBJ1-2
CASSPTGPYGYTF
>TRBV4-2|TRBJ2-3
CASSQEGDTQYF
>TRBV7-8|TRBJ1-6
CASSPRRTNNSPLHF
>TRBV20-1|TRBJ1-6
CSARGGGWNSPLHF
>TRBV5-6|TRBJ2-1
CASSLKGQGVYNEQFF
>TRBV5-1|TRBJ1-6
CASSPWGTDNSPLHF
>TRBV11-2|TRBJ2-3
CASSWPTAGGADTQYF
>TRBV5-1|TRBJ2-3
CASTGGSGALWATDTQYF
>TRBV14|TRBJ2-3
CASSQEYSGLAGVPDTQYF
>TRBV7-7|TRBJ2-5
CASSLGSGPQETQYF
>TRBV20-1|TRBJ2-7
CSADRGQRYEQYF
>TRBV6-1|TRBJ2-5
CASTAGRTSGGIEETQYF
>TRBV4-3|TRBJ2-1
CASSPQASGRGYNEQFF
>TRBV2|TRBJ1-4
CASSVTGRLNEKLFF
>TRBV4-2|TRBJ1-1
CASSQDWGWATEAFF
>TRBV4-1|TRBJ2-2
CASSQAGGSGAGELSF
>TRBV5-1|TRBJ1-2
CASSAPGNLLDGYTF
>TRBV20-1|TRBJ2-1
CSASGNRYNEQFF
>TRBV7-9|TRBJ1-6
CASSLGNSPLHF
>TRBV7-9|TRBJ2-1
CASSLLVRDHEQFF
>TRBV7-2|TRBJ2-1
CASSLVAEQFF
>TRBV5-5|TRBJ1-2
CASSAYQGLSYGYTF
>TRBV7-2|TRBJ2-4
CASSSSGGLAKNIQYF
>TRBV7-2|TRBJ2-5
CASSLGQGRSKTQYF
>TRBV13|TRBJ2-1
CASTAGGNYNEQFF
>TRBV27|TRBJ2-2
CASSFLGGGARELFF
>TRBV20-1|TRBJ2-7
CSARGNSGSSEQYF
>TRBV14|TRBJ2-2
CASSQVMAGELFF
>TRBV12-3/TRBV12-4|TRBJ1-2
CASSLAIRQDPDTF
>TRBV2|TRBJ2-1
CASSADSFNEQFF
>TRBV11-2|TRBJ2-6
CASSLWPPDSGSASGANVLTF
>TRBV2|TRBJ2-5
CATSGGAGTQYF
>TRBV28|TRBJ2-2
CASSRREWEDTGELFF
>TRBV6-2/TRBV6-3|TRBJ2-4
CASSYTRQNIQYF
>TRBV12-3/TRBV12-4|TRBJ2-3
CASSPPGGGWDTQYF
>TRBV12-3/TRBV12-4|TRBJ2-7
CASRKSGTAHYEQYF
>TRBV10-3|TRBJ1-1
CAISVRIGDTEAFF
>TRBV6-1|TRBJ1-4
CASSSRGRATNEKLFF